This T cell receptor (beta chain) was identified during a study of cytomegalovirus exposure and HLA in healthy donors (dated by TCRdb to 2016 to 2017). Regarding the research as a whole: According to an earlier analysis of 550 to 750 of the donors, some 180 million T cells yielded roughly 110 million unique TCR beta sequences and less than 300 Gb of sequence data. An early release covering 550 to 650 HLA-typed donors comprised 300 to 350 gigabases of sequencing data and 65 million to 100 million unique TCR sequences. The genetic ancestry cluster associated with self-reported Caucasian donors included over 80% of the roughly 400 genotyped donors. The study aimed to test whether cataloging public T cell receptors could reveal signatures of past pathogen exposure. The study profiled the T cell repertoires of about 720 subjects by immunosequencing and related them to cytomegalovirus serostatus. A separate validation cohort of roughly 130 different subjects was used in addition to the 666-subject first cohort. To predict cytomegalovirus infection status, the study combined high-throughput TCR immunosequencing, statistical association of individual TCRs with disease status, and machine learning. A later analysis re-examined previously published TCR beta repertoires from 600 to 700 donors and added high-resolution HLA genotyping to investigate patterns of TCR occurrence. Rather than using new phenotypic data, the later analysis identified candidate immune exposures from TCR beta sequences and from how often those sequences occurred across donors. An earlier analysis of 500 to 750 of the donors applied high-throughput TCR beta sequencing to assess whether each TCR beta V gene segment acted as functional or pseudogenic. Donor age, sex, ethnicity and CMV serostatus were collected together with the repertoire data. In a later genetic analysis, genome-wide SNP genotypes for about 55% of the roughly 700 donors were used, and that subset was treated as a discovery cohort. All discovery cohort repertoires had been generated using a single sequencing platform. HLA typing covered class I and class II loci at four-digit resolution. Typing coverage varied by locus: about 620-630 donors for A, B, C, DRB1 and DQB1; approximately 520 for DQA1; 606 for DPA1; around 490 for DPB1. Because of strong linkage in the cohort, roughly five DR-DQ haplotypes were treated as single units for association and clustering. On average, about 240,000 unique TCR beta nucleotide sequences were sequenced per donor among fewer than 500 genotyped donors of the cohort, with 15% to 20% of those sequences being non-productive.

Spanning cysteine to phenylalanine, the CDR3 consists of 13 amino acids. Only the CDR3 part of the read is kept: 39 bases, read in frame from the first base. V sheds 3 bases and J sheds 7 bases, leaving 10 bases between their ends. From a lookup of the germline V gene (reference sequence), CDR1 and CDR2 are MNHEY and SMNVEV. This clone has only one observation. What this receptor recognizes is not known. There are no base qualities to consult, and no much larger clone falls within one base. The cohort comprised 710 or so healthy bone marrow donors. All cohort members were sampled while nominally healthy, although unrecorded immune exposures were likely present. The donor was CMV seronegative and belonged to the group of roughly 330 seronegative cohort members. Each donor provided a peripheral blood sample, and peripheral blood mononuclear cells were used for TCR beta sequencing. The Qiagen DNeasy Blood Extraction Kit was used to extract genomic DNA from the blood cell samples.

Study-wide findings and limitations: Compared with the roughly 710-donor mean, donors in an Asian-associated ancestry cluster had fewer N-insertions in productive TCRs, according to a later genetic analysis. Strong co-occurrence of HLA alleles, especially DR and DQ, made assigning TCR associations to individual alleles difficult. Correlated functional status among segregating V segments might be attributable to linkage disequilibrium, but an unknown experimental factor could not be ruled out. For the cohort, immune exposure information was limited to CMV serostatus. In a later analysis, TCR association rates were found to vary across HLA loci, with the most associated TCRs seen for DRB1 alleles and the fewest for HLA-C alleles. A later analysis associated approximately 17,000 TCR beta sequences with specific HLA alleles at a false discovery rate of 0.05. It was suggested by the authors that the approach could potentially be generalized to other disease states and immunological phenotypes. The study gave a list of some 150 TCR beta chains associated with cytomegalovirus. In both the original and validation cohorts, the classifier was reported to diagnose cytomegalovirus status with high specificity and sensitivity. Three of the identified cytomegalovirus-associated TCR beta chains were confirmed in vitro to be specific for cytomegalovirus antigens. Most TCR sequences were seen in very few donors, while some public TCRs were found in many individuals. The cohort was sequenced for TCR beta chains only, and without alpha or paired-chain data the features that could be detected were limited. Presence/absence analyses assumed roughly uniform sequencing depth across donors, an assumption that may not hold. Some IMGT-functional V segments, including TRBV6-2 and TRBV6-3, could not be distinguished by the 87-base-pair reads and were therefore excluded. Because counts were too low, 15 to 20 rarely observed V segments, including chromosome 9 orphons, were left out of the earlier analysis of 500 to 650 of the donors. A later analysis found that HLA-associated TCR beta chains were more clonally expanded and had lower generation probabilities than equally common non-associated chains. A cluster of highly shared sequence variants was judged likely to represent a technical artifact of the sequencing pipeline. A further reported finding was that TCR beta sequences accurately predicted the HLA-A and HLA-B alleles for most subjects in the first cohort. Because HLA typing was missing for some donors at each locus, association tests included only the typed subset. In a later analysis, several top co-occurrence clusters were reported to appear linked to parvovirus B19, influenza, CMV and Epstein-Barr virus. A later genetic analysis associated a missense DCLRE1C variant with V-gene and J-gene trimming of TCR beta chains, and an independent cohort replicated the association. Broadly in line with IMGT annotations, most TCR beta V segments showed up in productive rearrangements about 90% or about 30% of the time in an earlier analysis of around 550 of the donors. In a later analysis, most CMV-associated TCR beta chains were found to appear HLA-restricted, with HLA associations seemingly driven largely by CMV exposure.

Libraries were made using the immunoSEQ multiplex PCR assay. For the multiplex PCR, a mixture combining 60 forward primers for TCR Vbeta segments and 13 reverse primers for TCR Jbeta segments was used. The CDR3 region of rearranged TCR beta genes was amplified from genomic DNA with a multiplex PCR assay. On the Illumina HiSeq System, the amplified TCR beta libraries were sequenced as 87-base-pair reads. From the authors' description of their analysis: Across the roughly 670 repertoires, a later analysis counted roughly 77 million unique TCR beta chains, 9.5 million to 12 million of which were shared by at least two donors. To remove PCR and sequencing errors, raw reads were error-corrected and collapsed into unique sequences using a nearest-neighbor algorithm that merged closely related sequences. V, D and J gene segments were assigned by aligning CDR3 sequences to IMGT reference sequences. For a sequence to be retained, a match of at least six nucleotides to both a V gene segment and a J gene segment was required. Rearrangements were called productive when the CDR3 lacked stop codons and stayed in frame with V and J; all others were non-productive. Following IMGT convention, CDR3 was defined as the stretch from the second conserved V-encoded cysteine up to the conserved J-encoded phenylalanine. In an earlier analysis of more than 550 of the donors, sequences lacking an unambiguous match to a single V gene segment were excluded. An earlier analysis of approximately 590 of the donors called V segments functional above 56.7% productive rearrangements and segregating when the between-donor standard deviation exceeded 5%. A statistical classification framework was built to diagnose cytomegalovirus status from the catalog of TCR beta chain sequences. In a later analysis, V and J genes were assigned by comparing TCR nucleotide sequences against IMGT/GENE-DB human TR gene sequences. A later analysis assigned CDR3 sequences and most-parsimonious VDJ recombination scenarios with the TCRdist pipeline. A later analysis defined each TCR beta chain by its CDR3 amino acid sequence plus V-gene family, and excluded reads lacking a unique V-gene family. As a way to deal with suspected cross-contamination and a sequencing artifact, a later analysis dropped 640 or so nucleotide sequences that were highly shared and had low generation probability. For each public chain, a later analysis derived a clonal expansion index from normalized ranks of inferred template counts within each repertoire. Generation probabilities in a later analysis came from a VDJ recombination model fitted to out-of-frame rearrangements, and those results were checked against IGoR. A later analysis scored TCR-TCR, TCR-HLA and TCR-CMV co-occurrence with hypergeometric tests, applying a repertoire-size bias correction to TCR pairs. False discovery rates were estimated in a later analysis by permuting HLA or CMV assignments 20 times. A later analysis grouped co-occurring TCRs with DBSCAN, adding TCRdist sequence similarity when clustering within HLA-allele-positive subsets. Repertoires with fewer than 30,000 or more than 120,000 public chains, plus five repertoires with anomalous nucleotide sharing, were excluded from co-occurrence clustering. TCRdb stores this immuneACCESS table with in-frame sequences only. Part of the clones is absent; in the studies checked, under half of the shortfall reflects unresolved V genes, and no reason is known for the rest. D and trimming were read from the DNA, whereas the V and J calls and clone size are those reported in that table. Recorded for this sample are roughly 100,000 clones; around 84% of them occurred a single time. Clones ranked in the top ten supply under 1.5% of the sample.

The V and J segments used are TRBV27 and TRBJ2-1; D gene: possibly TRBD2, on 6 matching bases. Sequences were obtained from PBMCs. The source of this sequence is a man aged 30 to 45 in good health and CMV-seronegative. CDR3 loop: CASSFGGPNEQFF. The nucleotide sequence reads TGTGCCAGCAGTTTCGGAGGGCCAAATGAGCAGTTCTTC.